This T cell receptor beta chain was observed in a study of cytomegalovirus exposure and HLA in healthy donors. General study points: It was likely that a cluster of highly shared sequence variants was a sequencing artifact. The authors later found TCR association rates varying by HLA locus, with DRB1 most and HLA-C fewest. Across donors, most TCRs were seen rarely, yet some public ones were widespread. In a later analysis, V- and J-gene trimming of beta chains associated with a DCLRE1C missense variant, replicated independently.

For this clone: Its antigen is unidentified.

Both 60 Vbeta primers and 13 Jbeta primers went into the PCR. The protocol was immunoSEQ multiplex PCR, while the TCRdb copy is restricted to in-frame clones and leaves out a portion. The repertoire holds approximately 130,000 clones, with 70% to 85% as singletons. The CDR3 has 15 amino acids. Germline CDR1 reads ENHRY; CDR2 reads SYGVKD. V trimming: 7 bases; J trimming: 3 bases; junction bases outside the gene matches: 9. The source is a boy aged 2 to 10 in good health and CMV-seronegative. The sequenced sample consisted of PBMCs. The gene calls are TRBV10-3 and TRBJ2-5, with 9 bases lining up with TRBD1. The CDR3 DNA follows: TGTGCCATCAACGACCCCGGGACAGGGAAAGAGACCCAGTACTTC. As protein: CAINDPGTGKETQYF.